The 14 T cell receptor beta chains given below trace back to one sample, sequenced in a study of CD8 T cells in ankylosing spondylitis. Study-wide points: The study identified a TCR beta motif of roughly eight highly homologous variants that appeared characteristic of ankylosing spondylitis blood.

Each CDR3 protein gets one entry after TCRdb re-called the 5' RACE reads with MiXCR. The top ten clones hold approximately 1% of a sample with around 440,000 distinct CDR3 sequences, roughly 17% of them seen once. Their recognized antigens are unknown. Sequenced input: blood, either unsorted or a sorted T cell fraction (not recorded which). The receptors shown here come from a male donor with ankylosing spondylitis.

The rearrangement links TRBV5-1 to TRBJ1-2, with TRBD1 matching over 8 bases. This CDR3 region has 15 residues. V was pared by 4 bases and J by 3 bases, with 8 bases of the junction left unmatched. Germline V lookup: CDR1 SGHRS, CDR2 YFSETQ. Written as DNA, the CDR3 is TGCGCCAGCAGCCACGCGACAGGGGCCGACTATGGCTACACCTTC. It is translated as CASSHATGADYGYTF.

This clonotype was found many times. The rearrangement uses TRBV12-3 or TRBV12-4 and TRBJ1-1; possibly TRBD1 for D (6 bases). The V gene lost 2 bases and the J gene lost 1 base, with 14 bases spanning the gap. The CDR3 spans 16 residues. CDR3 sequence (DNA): TGTGCCAGCAGTTTAAGGGGGGTAGGACCGAACACTGAAGCTTTCTTT. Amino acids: CASSLRGVGPNTEAFF.

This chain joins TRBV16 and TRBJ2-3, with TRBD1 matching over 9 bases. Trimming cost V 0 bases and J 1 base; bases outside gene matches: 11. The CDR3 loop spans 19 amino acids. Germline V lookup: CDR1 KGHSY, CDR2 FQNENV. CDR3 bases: TGTGCCAGCAGCCAATCTAAGGGACAGGGCTTCGAGGGCACAGATACGCAGTATTTT. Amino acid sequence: CASSQSKGQGFEGTDTQYF.

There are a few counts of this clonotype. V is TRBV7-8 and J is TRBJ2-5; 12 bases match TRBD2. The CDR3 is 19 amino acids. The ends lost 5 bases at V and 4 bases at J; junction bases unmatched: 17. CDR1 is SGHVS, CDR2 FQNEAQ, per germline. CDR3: CASSPSSTGLAGQRETQYF. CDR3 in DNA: TGTGCCAGCAGCCCCTCCTCAACAGGACTAGCGGGGCAACGAGAGACCCAGTACTTC.

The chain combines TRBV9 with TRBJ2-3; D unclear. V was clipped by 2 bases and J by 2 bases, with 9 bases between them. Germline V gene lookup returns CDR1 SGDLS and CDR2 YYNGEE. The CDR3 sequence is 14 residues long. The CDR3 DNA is TGTGCCAGCAGCGTGGACGTACTCACAGATACGCAGTATTTT. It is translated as CASSVDVLTDTQYF. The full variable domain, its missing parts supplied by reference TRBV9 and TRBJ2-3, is DSGVTQTPKHLITATGQRVTLRCSPRSGDLSVYWYQQSLDQGLQFLIQYYNGEERAKGNILERFSAQQFPDLHSELNLSSLELGDSALYFCASSVDVLTDTQYFGPGTRLTVL.

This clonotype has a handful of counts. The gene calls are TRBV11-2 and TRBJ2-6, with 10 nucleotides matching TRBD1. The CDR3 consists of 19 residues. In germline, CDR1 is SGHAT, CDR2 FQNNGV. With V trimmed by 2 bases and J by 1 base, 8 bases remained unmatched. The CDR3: CASSLKSGTGASGANVLTF. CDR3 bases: TGTGCCAGCAGCTTAAAATCCGGGACAGGGGCTTCTGGGGCCAACGTCCTGACTTTC.

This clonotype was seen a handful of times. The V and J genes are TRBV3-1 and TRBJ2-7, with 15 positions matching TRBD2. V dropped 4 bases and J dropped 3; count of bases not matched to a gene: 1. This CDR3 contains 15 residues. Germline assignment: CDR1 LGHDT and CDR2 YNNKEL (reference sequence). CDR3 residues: CASSRGLAGGYEQYF. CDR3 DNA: TGTGCCAGCAGCCGGGGACTAGCGGGAGGCTACGAGCAGTACTTC.

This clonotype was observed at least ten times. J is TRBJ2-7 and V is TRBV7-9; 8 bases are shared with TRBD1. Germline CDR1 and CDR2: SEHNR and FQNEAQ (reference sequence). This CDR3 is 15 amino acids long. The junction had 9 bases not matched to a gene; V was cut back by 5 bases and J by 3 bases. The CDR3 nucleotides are TGTGCCAGCAGCAAAGGAGGTACAGGGGGCTACGAGCAGTACTTC. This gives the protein CASSKGGTGGYEQYF.

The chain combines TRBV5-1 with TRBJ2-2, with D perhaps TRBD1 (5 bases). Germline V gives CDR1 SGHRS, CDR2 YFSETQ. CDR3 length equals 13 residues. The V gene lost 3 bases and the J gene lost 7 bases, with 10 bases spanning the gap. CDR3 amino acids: CASSSQGYGELFF. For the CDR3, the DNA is TGCGCCAGCAGCTCCCAGGGTTACGGGGAGCTGTTTTTT.

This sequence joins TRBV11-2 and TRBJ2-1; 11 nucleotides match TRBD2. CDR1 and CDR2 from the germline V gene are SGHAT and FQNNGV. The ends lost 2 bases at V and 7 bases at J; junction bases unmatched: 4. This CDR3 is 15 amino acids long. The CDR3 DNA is TGTGCCAGCAGCTTAAGGTCTAGCGGGGGGAATGAGCAGTTCTTC. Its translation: CASSLRSSGGNEQFF.

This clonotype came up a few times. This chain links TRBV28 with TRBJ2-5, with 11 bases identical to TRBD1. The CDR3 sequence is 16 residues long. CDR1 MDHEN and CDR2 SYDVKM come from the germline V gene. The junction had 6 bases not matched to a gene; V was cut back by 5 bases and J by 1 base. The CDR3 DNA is TGTGCCAGCAGTCTGTGGACAGGGGGCCCCCAAGAGACCCAGTACTTC. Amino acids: CASSLWTGGPQETQYF.

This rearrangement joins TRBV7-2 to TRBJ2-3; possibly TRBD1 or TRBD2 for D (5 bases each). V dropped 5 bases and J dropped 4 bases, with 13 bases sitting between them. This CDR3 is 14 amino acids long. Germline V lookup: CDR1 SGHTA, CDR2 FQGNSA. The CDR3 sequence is CASSPGLHADTQYF. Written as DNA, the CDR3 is TGTGCCAGCAGCCCGGGGCTCCACGCAGATACGCAGTATTTT. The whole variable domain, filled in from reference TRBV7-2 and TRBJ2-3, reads GAGVSQSPSNKVTEKGKDVELRCDPISGHTALYWYRQSLGQGLEFLIYFQGNSAPDKSGLPSDRFSAERTGGSVSTLTIQRTQQEDSAVYLCASSPGLHADTQYFGPGTRLTVL.

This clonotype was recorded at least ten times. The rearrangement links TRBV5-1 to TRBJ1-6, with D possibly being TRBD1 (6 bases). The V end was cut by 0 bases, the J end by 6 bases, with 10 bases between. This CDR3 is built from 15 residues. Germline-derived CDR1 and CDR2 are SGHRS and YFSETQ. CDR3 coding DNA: TGCGCCAGCAGCTTGGAGACAGGTTCTAATTCACCCCTCCACTTT. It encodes CASSLETGSNSPLHF.

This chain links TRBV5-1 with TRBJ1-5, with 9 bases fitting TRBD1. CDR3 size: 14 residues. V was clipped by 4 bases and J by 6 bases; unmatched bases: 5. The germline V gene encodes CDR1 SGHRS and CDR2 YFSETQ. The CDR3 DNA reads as TGCGCCAGCAGCCGAACAGGGGGCTCTCAGCCCCAGCATTTT. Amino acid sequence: CASSRTGGSQPQHF.